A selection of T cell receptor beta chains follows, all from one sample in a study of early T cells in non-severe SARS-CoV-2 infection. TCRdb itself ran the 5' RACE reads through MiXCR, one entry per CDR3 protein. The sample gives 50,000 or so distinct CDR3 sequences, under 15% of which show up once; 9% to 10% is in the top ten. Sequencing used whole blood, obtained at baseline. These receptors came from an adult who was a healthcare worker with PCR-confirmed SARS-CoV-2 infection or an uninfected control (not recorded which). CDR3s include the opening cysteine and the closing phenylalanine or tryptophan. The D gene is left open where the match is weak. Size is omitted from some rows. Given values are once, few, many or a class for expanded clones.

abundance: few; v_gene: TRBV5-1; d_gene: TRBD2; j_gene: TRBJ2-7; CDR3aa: CASSFTSGSGNPNNF; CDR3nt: TGCGCCAGCAGCTTCACTAGCGGGAGCGGAAACCCCAACAACTTC
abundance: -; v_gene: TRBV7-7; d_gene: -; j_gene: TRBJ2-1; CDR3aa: CASSLRDSPYNEQFF; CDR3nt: TGTGCCAGCAGCCTCAGGGACTCCCCCTACAATGAGCAGTTCTTC
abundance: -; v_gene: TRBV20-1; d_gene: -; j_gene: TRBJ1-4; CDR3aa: CSAKEGTSYEKLFF; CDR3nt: TGCAGTGCTAAGGAGGGCACGAGTTATGAAAAACTGTTTTTT
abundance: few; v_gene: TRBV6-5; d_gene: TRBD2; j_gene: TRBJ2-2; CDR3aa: CASSSLAGGDLNTGELFF; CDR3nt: TGTGCCAGCAGTTCACTAGCGGGGGGAGATCTTAACACCGGGGAGCTGTTTTTT
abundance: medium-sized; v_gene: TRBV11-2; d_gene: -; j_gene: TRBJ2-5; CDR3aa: CASSNQDGTGETQYF; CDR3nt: TGTGCCAGCAGCAACCAAGACGGCACTGGGGAGACCCAGTACTTC
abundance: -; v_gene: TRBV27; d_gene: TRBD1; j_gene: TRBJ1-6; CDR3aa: CASSKPGQGNSPLHF; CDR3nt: TGTGCCAGCAGTAAACCGGGACAGGGGAATTCACCCCTCCACTTT
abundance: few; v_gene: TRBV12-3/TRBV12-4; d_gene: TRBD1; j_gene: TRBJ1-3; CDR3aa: CASINLGQGLSGNTIYF; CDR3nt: TGTGCCAGCATCAATCTAGGACAGGGCCTCTCTGGAAACACCATATATTTT
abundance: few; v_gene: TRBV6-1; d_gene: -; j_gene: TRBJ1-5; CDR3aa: CASSEGPDLRPQHF; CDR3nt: TGTGCCAGCAGTGAAGGGCCCGATCTACGGCCCCAGCATTTT
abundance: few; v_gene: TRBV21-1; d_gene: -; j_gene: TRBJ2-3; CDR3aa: CASSTQGEPPGDTQYF; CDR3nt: TGTGCCAGCAGCACACAAGGGGAGCCCCCGGGAGATACGCAGTATTTT
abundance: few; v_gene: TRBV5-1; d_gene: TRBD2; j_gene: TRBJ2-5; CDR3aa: CASSLVTSGQETQYF; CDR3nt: TGCGCCAGCAGCTTGGTAACTAGCGGACAAGAGACCCAGTACTTC
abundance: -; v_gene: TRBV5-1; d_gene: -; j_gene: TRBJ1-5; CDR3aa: CASSLLQGGQPQHF; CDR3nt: TGCGCCAGCAGCTTATTACAGGGCGGTCAGCCCCAGCATTTT
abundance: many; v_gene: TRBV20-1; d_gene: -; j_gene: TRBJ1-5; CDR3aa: CSARQGLNQPQHF; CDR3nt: TGCAGTGCTAGACAGGGCCTAAATCAGCCCCAGCATTTT
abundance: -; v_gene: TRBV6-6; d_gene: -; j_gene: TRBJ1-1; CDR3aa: CASSYPQGLTEVFF; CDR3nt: TGTGCCAGCAGTTATCCCCAGGGTCTCACTGAAGTTTTCTTT
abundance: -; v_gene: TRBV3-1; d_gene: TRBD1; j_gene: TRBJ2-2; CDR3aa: CASSQERTGYGPGELFF; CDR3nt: TGTGCCAGCAGCCAAGAGAGGACAGGGTATGGCCCCGGGGAGCTGTTTTTT
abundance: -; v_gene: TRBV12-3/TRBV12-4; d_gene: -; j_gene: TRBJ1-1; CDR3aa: CASSLRQQNTEAFF; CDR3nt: TGTGCCAGCAGTTTAAGACAGCAGAACACTGAAGCTTTCTTT
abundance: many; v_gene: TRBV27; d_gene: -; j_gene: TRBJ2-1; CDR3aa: CASSSTGTLMYNEQFF; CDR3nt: TGTGCCAGCAGTTCTACGGGGACTCTGATGTACAATGAGCAGTTCTTC
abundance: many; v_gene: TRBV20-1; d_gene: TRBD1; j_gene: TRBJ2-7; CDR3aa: CSAPMTGIHEQYF; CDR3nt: TGCAGTGCTCCAATGACAGGGATCCACGAGCAGTACTTC
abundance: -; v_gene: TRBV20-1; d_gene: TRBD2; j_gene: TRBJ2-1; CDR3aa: CSATSRDYYNEQFF; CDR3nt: TGCAGTGCTACTTCCCGGGACTACTACAATGAGCAGTTCTTC
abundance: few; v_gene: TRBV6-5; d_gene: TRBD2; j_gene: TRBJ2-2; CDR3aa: CASSRYGSGGLNTGELFF; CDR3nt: TGTGCCAGCAGTAGATATGGTAGCGGGGGTTTAAACACCGGGGAGCTGTTTTTT
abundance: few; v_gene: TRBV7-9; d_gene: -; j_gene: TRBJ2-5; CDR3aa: CASNEEPGGWETQYF; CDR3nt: TGTGCCAGCAACGAAGAACCCGGAGGATGGGAGACCCAGTACTTC
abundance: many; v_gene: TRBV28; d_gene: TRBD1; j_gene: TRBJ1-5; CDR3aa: CASSLDQGASQPQHF; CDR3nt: TGTGCCAGCAGTTTGGATCAGGGGGCCTCACAGCCCCAGCATTTT
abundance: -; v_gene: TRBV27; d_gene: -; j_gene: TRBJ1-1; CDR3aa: CASSLNYGTEAFF; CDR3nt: TGTGCCAGCAGTTTAAATTATGGGACAGAAGCTTTCTTT
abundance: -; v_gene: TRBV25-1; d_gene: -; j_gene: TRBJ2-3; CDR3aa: CASSDLREGGPDTQYF; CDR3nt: TGTGCCAGCAGTGATTTACGTGAGGGGGGACCAGATACGCAGTATTTT
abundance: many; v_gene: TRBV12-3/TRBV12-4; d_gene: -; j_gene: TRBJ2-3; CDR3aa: CASSLSSLRSDTQYF; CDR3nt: TGTGCCAGCAGTCTCTCATCTTTAAGATCAGATACGCAGTATTTT
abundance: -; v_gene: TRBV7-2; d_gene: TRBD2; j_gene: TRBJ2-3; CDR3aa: CASSPVAGAADTQYF; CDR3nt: TGTGCCAGCAGCCCTGTAGCGGGAGCAGCAGATACGCAGTATTTT
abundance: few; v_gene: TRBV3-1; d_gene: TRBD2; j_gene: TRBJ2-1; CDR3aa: CASSQVTSGRRNEQFF; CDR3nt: TGTGCCAGCAGCCAAGTCACTAGCGGGAGGAGGAATGAGCAGTTCTTC
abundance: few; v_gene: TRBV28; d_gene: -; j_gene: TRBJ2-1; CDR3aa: CASSLFRTSHIYNEQFF; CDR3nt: TGTGCCAGCAGTTTATTTAGGACTTCGCATATCTACAATGAGCAGTTCTTC
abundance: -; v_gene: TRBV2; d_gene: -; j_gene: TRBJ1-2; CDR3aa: CASIFGDIDGYTF; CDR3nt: TGTGCCAGCATTTTCGGGGATATCGATGGCTACACCTTC